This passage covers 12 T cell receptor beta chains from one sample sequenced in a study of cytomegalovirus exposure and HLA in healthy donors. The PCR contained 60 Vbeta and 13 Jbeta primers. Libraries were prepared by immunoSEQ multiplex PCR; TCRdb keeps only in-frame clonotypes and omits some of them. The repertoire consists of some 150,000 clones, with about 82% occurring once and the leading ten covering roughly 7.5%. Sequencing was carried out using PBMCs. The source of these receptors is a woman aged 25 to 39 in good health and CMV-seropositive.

As DNA, the CDR3 is TGTGCCAGCAGCGTTGGGACAGGGGGTAGTGAGACCCAGTACTTC. Protein: CASSVGTGGSETQYF. This chain links TRBV9 with TRBJ2-5; 11 bases agree with TRBD1. This CDR3 region has 15 residues. Trimming at V came to 2 bases and at J to 5 bases, leaving 5 bases not matched to a gene. CDR1 is SGDLS and CDR2 is YYNGEE in the germline V gene.

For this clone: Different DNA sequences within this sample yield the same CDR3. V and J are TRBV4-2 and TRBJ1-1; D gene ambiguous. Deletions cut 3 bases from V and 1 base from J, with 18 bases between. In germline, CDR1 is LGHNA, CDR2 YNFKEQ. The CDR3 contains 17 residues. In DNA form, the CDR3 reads TGTGCCAGCAGCCACCGCCGAGAGGGCTTGGGGAACACTGAAGCTTTCTTT. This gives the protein CASSHRREGLGNTEAFF.

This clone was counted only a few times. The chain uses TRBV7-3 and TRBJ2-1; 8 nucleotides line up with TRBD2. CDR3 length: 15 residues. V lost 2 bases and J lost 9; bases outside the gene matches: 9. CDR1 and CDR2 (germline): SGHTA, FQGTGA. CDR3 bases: TGTGCCAGCAGCTTAGCCGGGGGGGCTTTTGGTGAGCAGTTCTTC. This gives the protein CASSLAGGAFGEQFF.

CDR3 residues: CASTLVTSGSYEQYF. The CDR3 DNA sequence: TGTGCCAGCACTCTAGTAACTAGCGGCTCCTACGAGCAGTACTTC. The chain links TRBV6-6 to TRBJ2-7, with TRBD2 matching 8 bases. The V gene end was trimmed by 7 bases and the J gene end by 0 bases; junction bases not matched to a gene: 8. Germline-derived CDR1 and CDR2 are MNHNY and SVGAGI (reference sequence). The CDR3 totals 15 residues.

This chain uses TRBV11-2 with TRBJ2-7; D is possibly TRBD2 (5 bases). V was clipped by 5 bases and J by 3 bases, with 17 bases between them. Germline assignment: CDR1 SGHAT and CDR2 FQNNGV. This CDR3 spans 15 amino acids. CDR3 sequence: CASSDLSLGIYEQYF. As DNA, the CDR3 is TGTGCCAGCAGCGACCTCAGTCTCGGGATCTACGAGCAGTACTTC. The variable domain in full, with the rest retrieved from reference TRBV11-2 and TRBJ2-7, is EAGVAQSPRYKIIEKRQSVAFWCNPISGHATLYWYQQILGQGPKLLIQFQNNGVVDDSQLPKDRFSAERLKGVDSTLKIQPAKLEDSAVYLCASSDLSLGIYEQYFGPGTRLTVT.

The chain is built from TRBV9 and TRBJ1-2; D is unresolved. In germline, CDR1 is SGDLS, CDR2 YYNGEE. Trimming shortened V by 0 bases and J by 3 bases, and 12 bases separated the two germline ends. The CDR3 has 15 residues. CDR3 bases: TGTGCCAGCAGCGTAGACGAGGGCGCGTACTATGGCTACACCTTC. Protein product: CASSVDEGAYYGYTF.

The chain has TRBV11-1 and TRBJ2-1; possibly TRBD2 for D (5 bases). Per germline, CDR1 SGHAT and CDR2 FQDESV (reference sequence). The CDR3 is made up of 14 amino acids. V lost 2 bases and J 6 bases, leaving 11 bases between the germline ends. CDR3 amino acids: CASSLRGILNEQFF. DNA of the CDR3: TGTGCCAGCAGCTTACGGGGTATCCTCAATGAGCAGTTCTTC.

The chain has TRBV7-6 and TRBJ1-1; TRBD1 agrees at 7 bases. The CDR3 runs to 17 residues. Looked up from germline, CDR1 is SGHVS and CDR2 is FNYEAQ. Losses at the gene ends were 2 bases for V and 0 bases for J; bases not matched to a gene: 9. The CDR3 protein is CASSLIGGTDMNTEAFF. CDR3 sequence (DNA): TGTGCCAGCAGCTTAATCGGCGGGACAGATATGAACACTGAAGCTTTCTTT.

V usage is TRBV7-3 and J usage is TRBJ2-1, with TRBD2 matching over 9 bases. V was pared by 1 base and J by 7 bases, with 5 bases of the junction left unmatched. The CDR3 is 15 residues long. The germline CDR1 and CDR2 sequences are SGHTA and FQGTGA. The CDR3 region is CASSLSGGAGNEQFF. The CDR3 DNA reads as TGTGCCAGCAGCTTAAGCGGGGGGGCCGGAAATGAGCAGTTCTTC.

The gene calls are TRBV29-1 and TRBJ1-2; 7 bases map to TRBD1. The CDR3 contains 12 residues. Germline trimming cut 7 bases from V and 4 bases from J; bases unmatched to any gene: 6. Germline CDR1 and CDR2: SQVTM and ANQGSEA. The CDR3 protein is CSAAGQSYGYTF. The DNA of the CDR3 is TGCAGCGCTGCGGGACAGTCCTATGGCTACACCTTC.

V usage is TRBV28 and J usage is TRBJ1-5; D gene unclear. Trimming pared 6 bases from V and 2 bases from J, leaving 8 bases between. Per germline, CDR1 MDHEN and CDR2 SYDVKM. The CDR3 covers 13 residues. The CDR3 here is CASRILGNQPQHF. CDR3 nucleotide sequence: TGTGCCAGCAGAATACTGGGCAATCAGCCCCAGCATTTT.

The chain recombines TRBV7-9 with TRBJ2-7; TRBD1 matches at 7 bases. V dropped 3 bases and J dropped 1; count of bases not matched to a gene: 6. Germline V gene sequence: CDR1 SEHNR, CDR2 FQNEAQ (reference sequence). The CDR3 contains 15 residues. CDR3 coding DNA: TGTGCCAGCAGCTTGTGGGACAGTTCTTCCTACGAGCAGTACTTC. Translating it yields CASSLWDSSSYEQYF.